A single sample is the source of the 31 T cell receptor beta chains below, sequenced in a study of CD8+ T cells in alopecia areata. Once RNA had been extracted, it was reverse transcribed into cDNA to act as the sequencing template. Sequencing used immunoSEQ multiplex PCR; TCRdb keeps in-frame clones, though not all of them. This sample carries over 100,000 clones, none of them present only once. The specimen sequenced was lesional skin. Receptor source: a C3H/HeJ mouse with alopecia areata. The strain's MHC haplotype is H2-k.

This clone was detected only a few times. These gene names are mouse names. The read ends 4 residues shy of where the CDR3 ends; the end is completed using the germline J gene. This chain links TRBV13-2 with TRBJ1-4, with a possible D match to TRBD1 (6 bases). Trimming took 0 bases from V and 2 from J, leaving 11 bases between them. The CDR3 runs 16 residues. Germline V gene lookup returns CDR1 NNHNN and CDR2 SYGAGS (reference sequence). The CDR3 reads CASGDAGTPSNERLFF. The sequenced CDR3 bases are TGTGCCAGCGGTGATGCCGGGACACCATCCAACGAA.

This clone was counted many times. Gene names follow the mouse nomenclature. The sequenced fragment ends 4 residues before the CDR3 boundary, so the rest is inferred from the germline J gene. The chain has TRBV13-3 and TRBJ2-1; TRBD2 matches at 8 bases. Germline lookup yields CDR1 NNHDY and CDR2 SYVADS. This CDR3 comprises 14 residues. The CDR3: CASSSDWGEAEQFF. CDR3 DNA, as far as it was read: TGTGCCAGCAGTTCTGACTGGGGCGAGGCT.

A few counts support this clone. Gene labels here are mouse ones. Read coverage stops 4 residues before the CDR3 terminus; the germline J gene supplies the remainder. The chain uses TRBV13-3 and TRBJ1-4; TRBD1 matches 8 bases. The J segment lost 6 bases and the V segment lost 1 base, leaving 2 bases of the junction unmatched. Per the germline V gene, CDR1 is NNHDY and CDR2 is SYVADS. The CDR3 runs 14 residues. CDR3 residues: CASSDKTGDERLFF. Partial CDR3 DNA: TGTGCCAGCAGTGATAAGACAGGGGACGAA.

This clone was observed a handful of times. The listed genes are named as in mouse. Partial CDR3 DNA: TGCACCTGCAGTGCAGATATCATCTGGGGGGGGGAAAAC. This codes for CTCSADIIWGGEN. The CDR3 reads in full as CTCSADIIWGGENTLYF. The rearrangement links TRBV1 to TRBJ2-4, with 9 bases aligning to TRBD2. The CDR3 is cut off 4 residues early in the read; its end comes from the germline J gene. This CDR3 comprises 17 residues. Per germline, CDR1 NSQYPW and CDR2 LRSPGD (reference sequence). Based on the CDR3 plus reference TRBV1 and TRBJ2-4, the full variable domain is VTLLEQNPRWRLVPRGQAVNLRCILKNSQYPWMSWYQQDLQKQLQWLFTLRSPGDKEVKSLPGADYLATRVTDTELRLQVANMSQGRTLYCTCSADIIWGGENTLYFGAGTRLSVL.

Comments on this clone: Gene names are mouse gene names. The sequenced fragment ends 4 residues before the CDR3 boundary, so the rest is inferred from the germline J gene. The chain combines TRBV19 with TRBJ2-1, with a weak D call TRBD2 (6 bases). The CDR3 totals 13 residues. The germline V and J ends were trimmed by 3 bases and 5 bases, with 9 bases remaining between them. Germline CDR1 is FNHDT and CDR2 is SITEND (reference sequence). The CDR3 reads CASSTGVDAEQFF. The part of the CDR3 DNA that was read is TGTGCCAGCAGTACTGGGGTTGATGCT.

Points on this clone: Genes and germline are mouse. The read is 4 residues too short to cover the CDR3 end, so that end is filled in from the germline J gene. The chain employs TRBV13-2 and TRBJ2-5, with TRBD1 matching 8 bases. Germline V lookup: CDR1 NNHNN, CDR2 SYGAGS (reference sequence). The V segment lost 0 bases and the J segment 3 bases; nucleotides outside the gene matches: 3. This CDR3 comprises 15 residues. The CDR3 DNA, read in part, is TGTGCCAGCGGTGATGACGGACAGGGACAAGAC. It yields the protein CASGDDGQGQD. The complete CDR3 sequence is CASGDDGQGQDTQYF.

This clone has ten or more counts. Mouse gene names and germline throughout. Read coverage stops 4 residues before the CDR3 terminus; the germline J gene supplies the remainder. The V call is TRBV13-3, the J call TRBJ2-5, with 10 positions matching TRBD2. After removal of 5 bases from V and 1 base from J, the junction contained 10 bases not matched to a gene. CDR1 is NNHDY, CDR2 SYVADS, per germline. This CDR3 is built from 17 residues. CDR3 bases read: TGTGCCAGCAGCCCCTCCTGGGGGGGCGAGGACCAAGAC. Amino acids: CASSPSWGGEDQD. The complete CDR3 protein is CASSPSWGGEDQDTQYF. The full variable domain, in which reference TRBV13-3 and TRBJ2-5 provide the parts outside the CDR3, is EAAVTQSPRSKVAVTGGKVTLSCHQTNNHDYMYWYRQDTGHGLRLIHYSYVADSTEKGDIPDGYKASRPSQENFSLILELASLSQTAVYFCASSPSWGGEDQDTQYFGPGTRLLVL.

Notes on this clone: All gene names here are mouse names. The CDR3 extends 4 residues past the end of the read, so its final part is completed from the germline J gene. J is TRBJ2-4 and V is TRBV19; D may be TRBD1 (6 bases). This CDR3 comprises 13 residues. Germline loops: CDR1 FNHDT, CDR2 SITEND (reference sequence). V lost 5 bases to trimming and J lost 1 base, with 8 bases between them. CDR3 protein: CASSPGGQNTLYF. The CDR3 bases that were read are TGTGCCAGCAGCCCAGGGGGTCAAAAC.

This clone has a handful of counts. Any gene name here is a mouse gene name. The sequenced fragment ends 4 residues before the CDR3 boundary, so the rest is inferred from the germline J gene. The chain links TRBV13-3 to TRBJ2-3, with a possible D match to TRBD1 (5 bases). The CDR3 runs 16 residues. Germline CDR1 is NNHDY and CDR2 is SYVADS. The V end was cut by 0 bases, the J end by 3 bases, with 14 bases between. The DNA read from the CDR3 is TGTGCCAGCAGTGATGCCGGCAGGGAAGGGGCAGAA. Translating gives CASSDAGREGAE. The CDR3 reads in full as CASSDAGREGAETLYF.

A note on this clone: Gene names and germline refer to mouse. The read falls 4 residues short of the CDR3 end, and the missing part is taken from the germline J gene. The rearrangement links TRBV17 to TRBJ2-1, with D possibly being TRBD1 (5 bases). This CDR3 has 14 residues. Germline V CDR1 and CDR2: MNHDT, YYDKIL. V was trimmed by 3 bases and J by 2 bases, leaving 8 bases between them. The covered CDR3 bases are TGTGCTAGCAGTAGTGGACAACACTATGCT. Translating it yields CASSSGQHYA. The entire CDR3 is CASSSGQHYAEQFF. The full variable domain, in which reference TRBV17 and TRBJ2-1 provide the parts outside the CDR3, is DTTVKQNPRYKLARVGKPVNLICSQTMNHDTMYWYQKKPNQAPKLLLFYYDKILNREADTFEKFQSSRPNNSFCSLYIGSAGLEYSAMYLCASSSGQHYAEQFFGPGTRLTVL.

Only a few counts were recorded for this clone. All gene names here are mouse names. The read is 4 residues too short to cover the CDR3 end, so that end is filled in from the germline J gene. The V gene is TRBV13-3, the J gene TRBJ1-4; D might be TRBD1 (6 bases). The V and J ends lost 7 bases and 1 base respectively, with 11 bases between them. From germline, CDR1 is NNHDY and CDR2 SYVADS. The CDR3 is 14 residues long. The CDR3 bases that were read are TGTGCCAGCTCTTGGACAGATTCCAACGAA. As protein: CASSWTDSNE. From start to end, the CDR3 is CASSWTDSNERLFF.

This clone was seen a few times. Germline and genes here are mouse. Coverage ceases 4 residues before the CDR3 finishes, and the germline J gene fills in the end. The chain is built from TRBV1 and TRBJ1-4; weak D call: TRBD1 (6 bases). The ends were cut back, 0 bases at V and 4 bases at J, with 12 bases in the middle. The CDR3 totals 16 residues. From germline, CDR1 is NSQYPW and CDR2 LRSPGD (reference sequence). The CDR3 bases that were read are TGCACCTGCAGTGCAGAACCGGGACAACTCAACGAA. Its protein product is CTCSAEPGQLNE. The full CDR3 reads CTCSAEPGQLNERLFF.

This clone was observed a few times. The TCRdb protein fails to match the DNA translation at residue 12; the protein reported here was translated from the DNA. Gene labels here are mouse ones. The read comes to an end 3 residues before the CDR3 does, leaving the germline J gene to fill in the end. This chain joins TRBV13-2 and TRBJ1-3; maybe TRBD1 (6 bases). The CDR3 loop spans 15 amino acids. Trimming pared 3 bases from V and 0 bases from J, leaving 10 bases between. Germline CDR1 NNHNN, CDR2 SYGAGS (reference sequence). The CDR3 region is CASGGRTDSGNTLYF. Incomplete CDR3 DNA: TGTGCCAGCGGTGGGCGGACAGATTCTGGAAATACG.

This clone appeared a few times. The gene names here belong to mouse. The read ends 4 residues early relative to the CDR3; the germline J gene fills the gap. The genes are TRBV29 and TRBJ2-1; possible D gene TRBD1, 6 bases. Per germline, CDR1 MSHET and CDR2 SYDVDS. Deletions cut 8 bases from V and 3 bases from J, with 8 bases between. The CDR3 totals 12 residues. The DNA read from the CDR3 is TGTGCTAGCCGGACAGTCTATGCT. Amino acid sequence: CASRTVYA. The CDR3 in its entirety is CASRTVYAEQFF.

The table lists this clone with many counts. Each gene name is a mouse one. The read comes to an end 4 residues before the CDR3 does, leaving the germline J gene to fill in the end. This rearrangement joins TRBV13-3 to TRBJ2-7, with 8 bases identical to TRBD2. The CDR3 loop spans 15 amino acids. V shed 0 bases, J shed 0 bases, and the junction held 2 bases outside the gene matches. Germline values: CDR1 NNHDY, CDR2 SYVADS. The chain's CDR3 is CASSDADWASYEQYF. The CDR3 DNA, read in part, is TGTGCCAGCAGTGATGCGGACTGGGCCTCCTAT.

This clone was picked up a small number of times. The protein TCRdb lists differs from the translation of the DNA at residue 12; the protein given here is translated from the DNA itself. Gene names are mouse gene names. The DNA ends 3 residues before the CDR3 does, and the rest of the CDR3 is filled in from the germline J gene. J is TRBJ1-6 and V is TRBV13-3, with 9 bases matching TRBD1. TRBJ1-6 is noted as an ORF with a role that remains uncertain. The CDR3 consists of 15 residues. The V segment lost 3 bases and the J segment 7 bases; nucleotides outside the gene matches: 5. Looked up from germline, CDR1 is NNHDY and CDR2 is SYVADS. The CDR3 DNA, read in part, is TGTGCCAGCAGTGTACAGGGGGCGCGAAATTCGCCC. Its translation: CASSVQGARNSP. The entire CDR3 protein is CASSVQGARNSPLYF.

As for this clone: At residue 9, the TCRdb protein and translated DNA are inconsistent; the protein given comes from the DNA. Gene names are mouse gene names. The DNA ends 3 residues before the CDR3 does, and the rest of the CDR3 is filled in from the germline J gene. The genes are TRBV13-3 and TRBJ1-6; a possible D gene is TRBD1 (5 bases). TRBJ1-6 is flagged as an ORF with uncertain function. The V end was cut by 4 bases, the J end by 11 bases, with 10 bases between. The CDR3 runs 12 residues. Per the germline V gene, CDR1 is NNHDY and CDR2 is SYVADS. The CDR3 is CASSPGLPPLYF. The CDR3 bases that were read are TGTGCCAGCAGTCCAGGGTTGCCGCCC.

On this clone itself: At residue 12, TCRdb's protein disagrees with the DNA translation; the protein shown here derives from the DNA. The gene symbols are mouse symbols. The missing CDR3 end, 3 residues past where the read stops, is filled in from the germline J gene. The chain employs TRBV13-3 and TRBJ1-6; 9 nucleotides line up with TRBD1. TRBJ1-6 carries the ORF label, with uncertain function. V shed 5 bases, J shed 7 bases, and the junction held 7 bases outside the gene matches. Germline CDR1 NNHDY, CDR2 SYVADS. The CDR3 has 15 amino acids. Partial CDR3 DNA: TGTGCCAGCAGCATCCGGGACAGGGACAATTCGCCC. As protein: CASSIRDRDNSP. The CDR3 reads in full as CASSIRDRDNSPLYF.

With regard to this clone: Genes and germline are mouse. The sequenced fragment ends 4 residues before the CDR3 boundary, so the rest is inferred from the germline J gene. The chain is built from TRBV17 and TRBJ2-2, with TRBD1 matching over 7 bases. The V and J ends lost 3 bases and 1 base, in that order; junction bases with no gene match: 2. CDR1 and CDR2 (germline): MNHDT, YYDKIL. The CDR3 is 15 residues long. Incomplete CDR3 DNA: TGTGCTAGCAGTAGGGGACAGAAAAACACCGGG. Its protein is CASSRGQKNTG. The whole CDR3 reads CASSRGQKNTGQLYF.

This clone showed up just a few times. Mouse gene names and germline throughout. The read gets to within 4 residues of the CDR3 end, and the germline J gene fills in the rest. This rearrangement joins TRBV14 to TRBJ2-5; D gene ambiguous. Germline loops: CDR1 SGHDT, CDR2 FRDEAV. The CDR3 covers 13 residues. Trimming removed 5 bases from V and 3 bases from J, with 10 bases in between. CDR3 bases read: TGTGCCAGCAGCCCCCCCACACAAGAC. It translates to CASSPPTQD. Given in full, the CDR3 is CASSPPTQDTQYF.

This clone has a handful of counts. Mouse names are used for the genes. The read terminates 4 residues ahead of where the CDR3 ends, so the germline J gene completes it. This sample also contains other DNA sequences that code for the same CDR3. The gene calls are TRBV13-3 and TRBJ2-4, with 13 bases lining up with TRBD2. Trimming cost V 2 bases and J 3 bases; bases outside gene matches: 3. This CDR3 comprises 16 residues. Germline CDR1 NNHDY, CDR2 SYVADS. CDR3 bases read: TGTGCCAGCAGTGAAGGACTGGGGGGGCTCCAAAAC. It specifies CASSEGLGGLQN. The entire CDR3 protein is CASSEGLGGLQNTLYF.

With respect to this clone: The gene symbols are mouse symbols. The read ends 4 residues shy of where the CDR3 ends; the end is completed using the germline J gene. The J gene is TRBJ1-2, the V gene TRBV13-3; weak D call: TRBD1 (6 bases). The length of the CDR3 is 14 residues. Per the germline V gene, CDR1 is NNHDY and CDR2 is SYVADS. Trimming shortened V by 3 bases and J by 0 bases, and 9 bases separated the two germline ends. The CDR3 spells CASSGDTPNSDYTF. Partial CDR3 DNA: TGTGCCAGCAGTGGGGACACTCCAAACTCC.

In this sample, this clone turned up a few times. Gene names are mouse gene names. The read terminates 4 residues ahead of where the CDR3 ends, so the germline J gene completes it. Other DNA sequences in the sample encode the same CDR3. The chain combines TRBV19 with TRBJ2-1; a possible D gene is TRBD2 (7 bases). Germline lookup yields CDR1 FNHDT and CDR2 SITEND (reference sequence). The CDR3 is 14 residues long. The part of the CDR3 DNA that was read is TGTGCCAGCAGTATCCGGGGGGCGCGAGCT. Its translation is CASSIRGARA. The full CDR3 reads CASSIRGARAEQFF. Filled out from reference TRBV19 and TRBJ2-1, the complete variable domain reads GGIITQTPKFLIGQEGQKLTLKCQQNFNHDTMYWYRQDSGKGLRLIYYSITENDLQKGDLSEGYDASREKKSSFSLTVTSAQKNEMAVFLCASSIRGARAEQFFGPGTRLTVL.

This clone was found a few times. The genes are named according to mouse. The DNA ends 4 residues before the CDR3 does, and the rest of the CDR3 is filled in from the germline J gene. This rearrangement joins TRBV13-3 to TRBJ2-1; 11 nucleotides agree with TRBD2. The CDR3 spans 15 residues. The V gene end was trimmed by 3 bases and the J gene end by 5 bases; junction bases not matched to a gene: 4. CDR1 and CDR2 from the germline V gene are NNHDY and SYVADS. This CDR3 reads CASSGDWGGDAEQFF. The DNA read from the CDR3 is TGTGCCAGCAGTGGCGACTGGGGGGGAGATGCT.

This clone has just a few counts. Mouse gene names apply. The DNA ends 4 residues before the CDR3 does, and the rest of the CDR3 is filled in from the germline J gene. V and J are TRBV19 and TRBJ2-7; 10 bases are a match to TRBD2. V gave up 5 bases and J gave up 3 bases; unmatched junction bases: 8. CDR3 length: 15 amino acids. The germline gives CDR1 FNHDT, CDR2 SITEND (reference sequence). CDR3 sequence: CASSTGDWGLYEQYF. The sequenced part of the CDR3 DNA is TGTGCCAGCAGCACCGGGGACTGGGGACTCTAT.

Concerning this clone: Gene labels here are mouse ones. Read sequence stops 4 residues before the CDR3 end, and the germline J gene provides the missing end. The rearrangement links TRBV14 to TRBJ2-7; no definite D call. V lost 4 bases and J lost 0, with 8 bases in between. Germline CDR1 is SGHDT and CDR2 is FRDEAV. The CDR3 is 13 amino acids. CDR3 region: CASSPEHSYEQYF. The CDR3 bases that were read are TGTGCCAGCAGTCCAGAGCACTCCTAT.

About this clone itself: The germline and genes are mouse ones. The read ends 4 residues shy of where the CDR3 ends; the end is completed using the germline J gene. The chain recombines TRBV1 with TRBJ1-1; TRBD1 matches 9 bases. V trimming: 3 bases; J trimming: 0 bases; junction bases outside the gene matches: 2. Germline loops: CDR1 NSQYPW, CDR2 LRSPGD (reference sequence). The CDR3 is 15 amino acids. CDR3 DNA, as far as it was read: TGCACCTGCAGTGCGAGGGACAGGGCAAACACA. Translation: CTCSARDRANT. The whole CDR3 protein reads CTCSARDRANTEVFF.

There are many counts of this clone. Gene names denote mouse genes. Read data end 4 residues before the CDR3 end; the end is taken from the germline J gene. The V and J genes are TRBV13-3 and TRBJ2-7, with D perhaps TRBD1 (6 bases). The ends were cut back, 6 bases at V and 0 bases at J, with 13 bases in the middle. This CDR3 contains 14 residues. Germline V gene sequence: CDR1 NNHDY, CDR2 SYVADS. This chain's CDR3 is CASTPRDTSYEQYF. The sequenced part of the CDR3 DNA is TGTGCCAGCACCCCTCGGGACACCTCCTAT.

Points on this clone: All gene names here are mouse names. Read sequence stops 4 residues before the CDR3 end, and the germline J gene provides the missing end. The chain carries TRBV13-3 and TRBJ2-5, with D possibly matching TRBD1 (5 bases). The CDR3 is 15 amino acids. From germline, CDR1 is NNHDY and CDR2 SYVADS. V lost 3 bases and J lost 0, with 11 bases in between. CDR3 sequence reads: CASSVTGTNQDTQYF. CDR3 DNA (partial): TGTGCCAGCAGTGTAACAGGTACTAACCAAGAC.

This clone has a handful of counts. Genes and germline come from the mouse. The read gets to within 4 residues of the CDR3 end, and the germline J gene fills in the rest. The chain carries TRBV13-3 and TRBJ2-7; 8 bases map to TRBD1. The CDR3 spans 14 residues. The V gene's germline CDR1 is NNHDY and CDR2 SYVADS. The sequenced CDR3 bases are TGTGCCAGCAGTGATGCTGGGGACAGGTAT. Translation: CASSDAGDRY. The whole CDR3 protein is CASSDAGDRYEQYF.

Concerning this clone: Genes here carry mouse names. CDR3 in amino acids: CASSPGGSNERLFF. The part of the CDR3 DNA that was read is TGTGCCAGCAGTCCAGGGGGTTCCAACGAA. The rearrangement links TRBV14 to TRBJ1-4; 7 positions match TRBD1. The read terminates 4 residues before the CDR3 end, so the remaining end is supplied by the germline J gene. Looked up from germline, CDR1 is SGHDT and CDR2 is FRDEAV. The CDR3 runs to 14 residues. After removal of 4 bases from V and 1 base from J, the junction contained 1 base not matched to a gene. The complete variable domain, with remaining parts taken from reference TRBV14 and TRBJ1-4, reads EAGVTQSPRYAVLQEGQAVSFWCDPISGHDTLYWYQQPRDQGPQLLVYFRDEAVIDNSQLPSDRFSAVRPKGTNSTLKIQSAKQGDTATYLCASSPGGSNERLFFGHGTKLSVL.